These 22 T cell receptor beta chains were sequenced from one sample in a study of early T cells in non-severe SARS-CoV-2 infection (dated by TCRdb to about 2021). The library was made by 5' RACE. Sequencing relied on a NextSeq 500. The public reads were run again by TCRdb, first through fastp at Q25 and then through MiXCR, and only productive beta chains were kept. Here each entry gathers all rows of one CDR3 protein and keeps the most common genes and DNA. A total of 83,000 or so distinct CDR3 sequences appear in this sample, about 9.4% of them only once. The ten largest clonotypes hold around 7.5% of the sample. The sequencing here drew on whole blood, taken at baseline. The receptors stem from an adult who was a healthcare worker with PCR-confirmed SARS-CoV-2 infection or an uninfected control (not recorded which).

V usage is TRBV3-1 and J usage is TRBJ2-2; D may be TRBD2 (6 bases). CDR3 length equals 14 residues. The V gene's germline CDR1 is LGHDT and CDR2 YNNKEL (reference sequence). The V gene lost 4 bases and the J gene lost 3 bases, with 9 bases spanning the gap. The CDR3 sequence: CASSPGVYTGELFF. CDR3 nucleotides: TGTGCCAGCAGCCCGGGGGTCTACACCGGGGAGCTGTTTTTT.

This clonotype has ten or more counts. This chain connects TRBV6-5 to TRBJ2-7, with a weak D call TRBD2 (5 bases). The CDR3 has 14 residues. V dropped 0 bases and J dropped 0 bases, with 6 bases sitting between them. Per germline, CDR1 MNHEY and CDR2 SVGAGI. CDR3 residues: CASSYSRGSYEQYF. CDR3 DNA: TGTGCCAGCAGTTACTCACGGGGCTCCTACGAGCAGTACTTC.

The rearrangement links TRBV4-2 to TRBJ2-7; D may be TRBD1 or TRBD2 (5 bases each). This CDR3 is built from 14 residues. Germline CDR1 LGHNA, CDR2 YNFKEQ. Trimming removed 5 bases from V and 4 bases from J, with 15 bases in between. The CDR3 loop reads CASSEGRTSYEQYF. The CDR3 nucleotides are TGTGCCAGCAGCGAGGGCAGGACATCATACGAGCAGTACTTC.

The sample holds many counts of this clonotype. This chain's CDR3 is CASRSPSGSADTGELFF. Written as DNA, the CDR3 is TGTGCCAGTAGAAGCCCCAGCGGGAGCGCGGACACCGGGGAGCTGTTTTTT. This chain joins TRBV19 and TRBJ2-2, with TRBD2 matching 8 bases. V trimming: 6 bases; J trimming: 3 bases; junction bases outside the gene matches: 12. CDR1 LNHDA and CDR2 SQIVND come from the germline V gene (reference sequence). This CDR3 contains 17 residues.

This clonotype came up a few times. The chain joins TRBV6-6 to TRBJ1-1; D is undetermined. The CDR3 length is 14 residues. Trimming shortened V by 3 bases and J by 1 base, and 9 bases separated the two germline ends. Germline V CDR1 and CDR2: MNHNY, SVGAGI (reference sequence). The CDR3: CASSYVGTNTEAFF. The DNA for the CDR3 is TGTGCCAGCAGTTATGTGGGCACGAACACTGAAGCTTTCTTT.

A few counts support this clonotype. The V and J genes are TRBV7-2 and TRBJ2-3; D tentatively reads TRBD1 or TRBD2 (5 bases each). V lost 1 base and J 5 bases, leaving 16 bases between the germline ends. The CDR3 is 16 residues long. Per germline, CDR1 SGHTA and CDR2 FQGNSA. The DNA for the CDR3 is TGTGCCAGCAGCTTAGAGAGGGCGACTGGGGGAGATACGCAGTATTTT. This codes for CASSLERATGGDTQYF.

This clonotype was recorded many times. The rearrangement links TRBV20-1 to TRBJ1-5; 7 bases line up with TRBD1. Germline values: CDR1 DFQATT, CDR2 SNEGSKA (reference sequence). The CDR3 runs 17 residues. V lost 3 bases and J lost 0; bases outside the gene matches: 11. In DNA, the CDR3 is TGCAGTGCTAGGCCTCATCAGGGGGGGTATAGCAATCAGCCCCAGCATTTT. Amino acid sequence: CSARPHQGGYSNQPQHF.

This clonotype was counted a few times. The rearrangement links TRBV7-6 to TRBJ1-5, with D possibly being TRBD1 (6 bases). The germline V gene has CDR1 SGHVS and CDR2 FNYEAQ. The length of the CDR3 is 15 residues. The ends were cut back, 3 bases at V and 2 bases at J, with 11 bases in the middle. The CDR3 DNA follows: TGTGCCAGCAGCTTGGGGGGCGCGGGCAATCAGCCCCAGCATTTT. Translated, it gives CASSLGGAGNQPQHF.

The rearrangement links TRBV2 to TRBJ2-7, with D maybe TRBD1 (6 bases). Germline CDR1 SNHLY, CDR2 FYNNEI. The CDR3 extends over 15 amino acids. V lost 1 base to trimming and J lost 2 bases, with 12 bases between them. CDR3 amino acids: CASSEGGTGTYEQYF. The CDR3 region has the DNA TGTGCCAGCAGTGAAGGGGGAACAGGGACCTACGAGCAGTACTTC.

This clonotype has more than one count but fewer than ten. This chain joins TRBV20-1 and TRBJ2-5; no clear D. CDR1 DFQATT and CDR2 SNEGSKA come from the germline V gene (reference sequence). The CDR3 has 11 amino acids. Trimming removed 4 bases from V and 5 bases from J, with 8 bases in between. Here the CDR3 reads CSATARETQYF. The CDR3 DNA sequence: TGCAGTGCTACCGCGCGCGAGACCCAGTACTTC.

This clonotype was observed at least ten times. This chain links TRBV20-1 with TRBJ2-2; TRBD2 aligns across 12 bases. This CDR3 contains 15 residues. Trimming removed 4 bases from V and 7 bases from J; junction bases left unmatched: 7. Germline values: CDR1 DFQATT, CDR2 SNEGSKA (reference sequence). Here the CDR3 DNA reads TGCAGTGCTACTCCTAGCGGGAGGGCAATCGGGGAGCTGTTTTTT. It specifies CSATPSGRAIGELFF.

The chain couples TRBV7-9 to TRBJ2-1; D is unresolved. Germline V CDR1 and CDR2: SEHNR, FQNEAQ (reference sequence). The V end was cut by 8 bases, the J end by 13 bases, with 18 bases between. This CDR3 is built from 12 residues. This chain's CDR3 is CASAEISRDQFF. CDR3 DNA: TGTGCCAGCGCTGAGATTTCACGAGATCAGTTCTTC.

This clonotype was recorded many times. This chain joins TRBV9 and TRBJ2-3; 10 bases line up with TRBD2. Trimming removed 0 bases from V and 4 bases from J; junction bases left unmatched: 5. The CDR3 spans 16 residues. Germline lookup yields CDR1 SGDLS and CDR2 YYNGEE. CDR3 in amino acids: CASSVGPSGSADTQYF. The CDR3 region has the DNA TGTGCCAGCAGCGTAGGGCCTAGCGGGAGTGCAGATACGCAGTATTTT.

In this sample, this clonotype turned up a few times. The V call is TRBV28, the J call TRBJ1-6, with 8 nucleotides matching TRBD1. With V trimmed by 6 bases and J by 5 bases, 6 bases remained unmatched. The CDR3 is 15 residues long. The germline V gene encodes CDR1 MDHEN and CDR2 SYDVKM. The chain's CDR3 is CASRQGDLHNSPLHF. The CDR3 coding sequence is TGTGCCAGCAGACAGGGGGATCTGCATAATTCACCCCTCCACTTT.

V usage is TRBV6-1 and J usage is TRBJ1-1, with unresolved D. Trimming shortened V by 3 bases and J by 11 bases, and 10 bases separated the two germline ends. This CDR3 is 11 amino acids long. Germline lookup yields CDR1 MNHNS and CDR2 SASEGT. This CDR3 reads CASSDWGTAFF. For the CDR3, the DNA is TGTGCCAGCAGTGACTGGGGTACGGCTTTCTTT.

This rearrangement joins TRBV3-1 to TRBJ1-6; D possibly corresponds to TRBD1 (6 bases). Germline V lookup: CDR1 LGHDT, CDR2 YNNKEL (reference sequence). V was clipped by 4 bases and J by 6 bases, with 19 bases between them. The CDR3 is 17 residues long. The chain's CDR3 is CASSPGTGLGGNSPLHF. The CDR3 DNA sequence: TGTGCCAGCAGCCCAGGGACGGGGCTAGGGGGTAATTCACCCCTCCACTTT.

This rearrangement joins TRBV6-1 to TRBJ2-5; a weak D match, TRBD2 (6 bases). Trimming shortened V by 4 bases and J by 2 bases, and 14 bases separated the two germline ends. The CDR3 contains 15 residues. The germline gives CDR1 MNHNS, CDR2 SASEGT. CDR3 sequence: CASSVGTQGQETQYF. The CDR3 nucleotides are TGTGCCAGCAGTGTCGGGACTCAAGGTCAAGAGACCCAGTACTTC.

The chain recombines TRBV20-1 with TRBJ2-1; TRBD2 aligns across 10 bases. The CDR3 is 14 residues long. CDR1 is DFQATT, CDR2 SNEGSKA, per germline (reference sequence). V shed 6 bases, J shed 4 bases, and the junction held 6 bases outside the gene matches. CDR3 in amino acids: CSALGTSAYNEQFF. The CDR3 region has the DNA TGCAGTGCCCTCGGGACTAGCGCTTACAATGAGCAGTTCTTC.

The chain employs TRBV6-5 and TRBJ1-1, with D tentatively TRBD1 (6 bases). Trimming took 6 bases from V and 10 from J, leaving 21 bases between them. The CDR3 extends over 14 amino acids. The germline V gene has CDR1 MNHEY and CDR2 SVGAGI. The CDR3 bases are TGTGCCAGCAGATTACAGGGACGAACACTAGTAGCTTTCTTT. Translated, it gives CASRLQGRTLVAFF.

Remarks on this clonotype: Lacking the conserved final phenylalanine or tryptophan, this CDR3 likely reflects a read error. CDR3 amino acids: CASSQDHHSGGSYNEQFY. The CDR3 nucleotides read TGTGCCAGCAGCCAAGATCACCACAGCGGGGGCTCCTACAATGAGCAGTTCTAC. The V gene is TRBV4-2, the J gene TRBJ2-1, with 8 nucleotides matching TRBD2. This CDR3 is 18 amino acids long. V shed 0 bases and J 0 bases; nucleotides not matched to a gene: 7. Germline V gives CDR1 LGHNA, CDR2 YNFKEQ.

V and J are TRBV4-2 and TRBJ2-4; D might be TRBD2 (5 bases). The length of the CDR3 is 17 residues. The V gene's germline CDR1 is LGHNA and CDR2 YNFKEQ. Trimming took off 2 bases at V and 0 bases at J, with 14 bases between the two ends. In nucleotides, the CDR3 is TGTGCCAGCAGCCAATTAAGCGGTGGGTTAGCCAAAAACATTCAGTACTTC. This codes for CASSQLSGGLAKNIQYF.

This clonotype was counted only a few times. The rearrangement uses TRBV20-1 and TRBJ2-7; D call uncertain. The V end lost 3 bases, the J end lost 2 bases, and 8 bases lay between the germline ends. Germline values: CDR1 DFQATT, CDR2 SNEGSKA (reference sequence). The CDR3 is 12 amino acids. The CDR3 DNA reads TGCAGTGCTAGTGTGGGGACCTACGAGCAGTACTTC. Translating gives CSASVGTYEQYF.